The 10 T cell receptor beta chains presented below share a single source sample, sequenced in a study of blood T cells in healthy people across ages. The second PCR ran about 6 to 12 cycles with a sample-barcoded 5' primer and J-beta primers. MiXCR, applied by TCRdb to the 5' RACE reads, yields one record per CDR3 protein. The top ten clones hold about 20% of a sample with roughly 800,000 distinct CDR3 sequences, roughly 64% of them seen once. Sequencing was performed on blood. The receptors come from a man aged 25-45 years in good health.

This sequence joins TRBV10-3 and TRBJ2-5, with D perhaps TRBD1 (6 bases). Trimming pared 3 bases from V and 5 bases from J, leaving 10 bases between. CDR1 is ENHRY, CDR2 SYGVKD, per germline. CDR3 length: 13 amino acids. Written as DNA, the CDR3 is TGTGCCATCAGTGAAACAGGGTACGAGACCCAGTACTTC. Protein: CAISETGYETQYF.

The rearrangement uses TRBV27 and TRBJ2-5; 11 positions agree with TRBD1. This CDR3 comprises 14 residues. Trimming cost V 5 bases and J 11 bases; bases outside gene matches: 10. Germline CDR1 is MNHEY and CDR2 is SMNVEV (reference sequence). CDR3: CASSPDRGPTKQYF. The CDR3 nucleotides are TGTGCCAGCAGTCCGGACAGGGGGCCTACGAAGCAGTACTTC.

The rearrangement joins TRBV5-5 to TRBJ2-1; TRBD2 matches 9 bases. Germline lookup yields CDR1 SGHKS and CDR2 YYEKEE (reference sequence). V was pared by 0 bases and J by 6 bases, with 4 bases of the junction left unmatched. The CDR3 spans 15 residues. The CDR3 DNA is TGTGCCAGCAGCTTGGTCAGCGGGGGGCCCAATGAGCAGTTCTTC. This codes for CASSLVSGGPNEQFF.

The genes are TRBV4-2 and TRBJ2-7; D remains ambiguous. The germline gives CDR1 LGHNA, CDR2 YNFKEQ. CDR3 length: 15 amino acids. Deletions cut 3 bases from V and 3 bases from J, with 15 bases between. CDR3: CASSHSIDPNYEQYF. The DNA for the CDR3 is TGTGCCAGCAGCCATTCTATAGACCCGAACTACGAGCAGTACTTC.

The chain recombines TRBV10-3 with TRBJ1-1, with 9 bases fitting TRBD1. V was clipped by 3 bases and J by 4 bases; unmatched bases: 6. The CDR3 is 15 amino acids. Germline loops: CDR1 ENHRY, CDR2 SYGVKD. The CDR3 nucleotides read TGTGCCATCAGTGAAGGAGGGACAGGGTCCACTGAAGCTTTCTTT. Residues: CAISEGGTGSTEAFF.

The chain has TRBV6-5 and TRBJ1-2; D is ambiguous. The CDR3 is 14 amino acids. V was shortened by 4 bases and J by 4 bases, with 13 bases between the two germline ends. The germline V gene has CDR1 MNHEY and CDR2 SVGAGI. CDR3 in amino acids: CASSSHRRVYGYTF. CDR3 bases: TGTGCCAGCAGTTCCCACCGACGGGTCTATGGCTACACCTTC.

The rearrangement joins TRBV20-1 to TRBJ1-2, with 8 nucleotides matching TRBD1. This CDR3 is built from 13 residues. Germline V gives CDR1 DFQATT, CDR2 SNEGSKA (reference sequence). V trimming: 8 bases; J trimming: 0 bases; junction bases outside the gene matches: 5. CDR3 coding DNA: TGCAGTAGAGACAGGGGATCTAACTATGGCTACACCTTC. This codes for CSRDRGSNYGYTF.

This rearrangement joins TRBV11-3 to TRBJ2-1; 9 nucleotides line up with TRBD1. CDR1 is SGHNT and CDR2 is YENEEA in the germline V gene. The CDR3 extends over 15 amino acids. The V gene end was trimmed by 1 base and the J gene end by 7 bases; junction bases not matched to a gene: 5. The CDR3 DNA sequence: TGTGCCAGCAGCTTAGGCTTGGGACAGGGAAATGAGCAGTTCTTC. Its translation is CASSLGLGQGNEQFF.

V and J are TRBV30 and TRBJ2-5; D gene ambiguous. The germline gives CDR1 GTSNPN, CDR2 SVGIG (reference sequence). CDR3 length equals 13 residues. V lost 0 bases to trimming and J lost 1 base, with 6 bases between them. The CDR3 loop reads CAWSVNSQETQYF. The CDR3 DNA is TGTGCCTGGAGTGTAAACAGCCAAGAGACCCAGTACTTC.

This clonotype was recorded a few times. This chain connects TRBV6-2 or TRBV6-3 to TRBJ2-7; 9 bases are shared with TRBD2. The CDR3 runs 15 residues. The germline CDR1 and CDR2 sequences are MNHEY and SVGEGT. Trimming removed 8 bases from V and 6 bases from J; junction bases left unmatched: 14. The CDR3 DNA sequence: TGTGCCAGCTGCCAAGGTAGCGGGAGACCCTGCGAGCAGTACTTC. It translates to CASCQGSGRPCEQYF.